The clone carrying this T cell receptor (beta chain) has just a few counts. Its antigen is not identified. The data belong to a study of beta chain features in type 1 diabetes. Reverse transcribing all isolated RNA meant expressed TCRB transcripts were sequenced. TCRdb keeps only in-frame clones here, not all; method: immunoSEQ multiplex PCR. This sample has nearly 350,000 clones, with 8% found just once. The CDR3 has 14 residues. Germline lookup yields CDR1 SGDLS and CDR2 YYNGEE. V lost 4 bases and J 4 bases, leaving 13 bases between the germline ends. Study-wide findings and caveats: The study found fewer insertions and more deletions at VDJ junctions in type 1 diabetes patients.

The source is a woman under 30 in good health. This chain links TRBV9 with TRBJ2-3; D gene ambiguous. The sequencing sample was made of central memory CD4+ T cells from blood. This CDR3 reads CASSLDMGADTQYF. CDR3 sequence (DNA): TGTGCCAGCAGCCTAGACATGGGTGCAGATACGCAGTATTTT.